The 31 T cell receptor beta chains reported below all come from one sample, sequenced in a study of blood T cell repertoires in COVID-19. The method was immunoSEQ multiplex PCR; TCRdb's version includes in-frame clones alone and lacks a portion of them. In the table there are about 130,000 clones, over 70% of which are singletons. Material: peripheral blood. Source of these receptors: a woman in her forties or fifties with acute or convalescent COVID-19.

This chain links TRBV7-2 with TRBJ2-1; TRBD2 agrees at 14 bases. Germline CDR1 is SGHTA and CDR2 is FQGNSA. CDR3 length: 14 amino acids. The junction had 4 bases not matched to a gene; V was cut back by 6 bases and J by 9 bases. CDR3 sequence (DNA): TGTGCCAGCAGTTGGACTAGCGGGGGGACTGAGCAGTTCTTC. Protein product: CASSWTSGGTEQFF.

The rearrangement joins TRBV6-5 to TRBJ2-4; the D gene is possibly TRBD1 (5 bases). This CDR3 has 12 residues. Per germline, CDR1 MNHEY and CDR2 SVGAGI. Trimming removed 6 bases from V and 6 bases from J, with 9 bases in between. The CDR3 coding sequence is TGTGCCAGCAGCACCGACAGAAACATTCAGTACTTC. This encodes CASSTDRNIQYF.

The chain employs TRBV2 and TRBJ1-2; 9 bases agree with TRBD1. V was pared by 8 bases and J by 0 bases, with 7 bases of the junction left unmatched. The CDR3 sequence is 15 residues long. CDR1 is SNHLY, CDR2 FYNNEI, per germline. The chain's CDR3 is CASLRDRATNYGYTF. CDR3 sequence (DNA): TGTGCCAGCCTCCGGGACAGGGCGACTAACTATGGCTACACCTTC.

V usage is TRBV6-1 and J usage is TRBJ2-1; 8 bases fit TRBD2. The germline V gene has CDR1 MNHNS and CDR2 SASEGT. CDR3 size: 17 residues. J lost 8 bases, V lost 1 base, and 13 bases had no gene match. CDR3 sequence: CASSEDLAGLIGDEQFF. The CDR3 DNA follows: TGTGCCAGCAGTGAAGACCTAGCGGGCCTTATCGGGGATGAGCAGTTCTTC.

This clone was recorded once. This sequence joins TRBV19 and TRBJ1-2; D might be TRBD1 (5 bases). In germline, CDR1 is LNHDA, CDR2 SQIVND (reference sequence). CDR3 size: 14 residues. Trimming removed 3 bases at V and 4 bases at J, with 12 bases between. The CDR3: CASSMGGVGYGYTF. In DNA, the CDR3 is TGTGCCAGTAGTATGGGAGGGGTGGGCTATGGCTACACCTTC.

This clone has only a few counts. The same CDR3 can be traced to other DNA sequences in this sample. J is TRBJ1-1 and V is TRBV14; D gene unclear. Germline V gene data show CDR1 as SGHDN and CDR2 as FVKESK. Deletions cut 6 bases from V and 1 base from J, with 9 bases between. The CDR3 is 13 residues long. The DNA for the CDR3 is TGTGCCAGCAGTCGAAACAGGAACACTGAAGCTTTCTTT. Amino acid sequence: CASSRNRNTEAFF.

This clone was counted once. The genes are TRBV30 and TRBJ2-1; the match to TRBD2 covers 10 bases. Germline assignment: CDR1 GTSNPN and CDR2 SVGIG (reference sequence). With V trimmed by 3 bases and J by 9 bases, 8 bases remained unmatched. This CDR3 is built from 14 residues. The CDR3 DNA reads as TGTGCCTGGAGGGGCACTAGCGGGATGGGTGAGCAGTTCTTC. It translates to CAWRGTSGMGEQFF.

The CDR3 loop is CASSLEGTGGEKLFF. CDR3 nucleotide sequence: TGTGCCAGCAGCTTGGAGGGGACAGGGGGAGAAAAACTGTTTTTT. The chain combines TRBV5-5 with TRBJ1-4; 11 nucleotides align to TRBD1. V shed 0 bases, J shed 8 bases, and the junction held 3 bases outside the gene matches. Germline assignment: CDR1 SGHKS and CDR2 YYEKEE (reference sequence). This CDR3 has 15 amino acids.

The chain carries TRBV10-2 and TRBJ2-2; the match to TRBD2 covers 11 bases. With V trimmed by 0 bases and J by 1 base, 7 bases remained unmatched. The germline V gene has CDR1 WSHSY and CDR2 SAAADI. CDR3 size: 19 residues. The CDR3 DNA is TGCGCCAGCAGTGAGTCGATAGCGGGAGGGATAGGGAACACCGGGGAGCTGTTTTTT. Translation gives CASSESIAGGIGNTGELFF.

The chain employs TRBV2 and TRBJ2-3, with no clear D. Trimming removed 6 bases at V and 2 bases at J, with 6 bases between. Germline CDR1 is SNHLY and CDR2 is FYNNEI. The CDR3 covers 12 residues. CDR3 protein: CASSQLTDTQYF. CDR3 DNA: TGTGCCAGCAGCCAACTCACAGATACGCAGTATTTT.

The chain carries TRBV6-6 and TRBJ1-1; a weak D match, TRBD1 (5 bases). Germline-derived CDR1 and CDR2 are MNHNY and SVGAGI (reference sequence). The V end lost 6 bases, the J end lost 1 base, and 18 bases lay between the germline ends. There are 16 residues in the CDR3. This chain's CDR3 is CASRKGGTQGNTEAFF. CDR3 bases: TGTGCCAGCAGGAAGGGAGGGACTCAAGGGAACACTGAAGCTTTCTTT.

The rearrangement joins TRBV28 to TRBJ1-5; a possible D gene is TRBD1 (6 bases). Germline assignment: CDR1 MDHEN and CDR2 SYDVKM. With 2 bases removed from V and 4 bases from J, the gap between germline ends came to 15 bases. This CDR3 has 16 amino acids. CDR3 region: CASSLRGGARNQPQHF. The CDR3 DNA sequence: TGTGCCAGCAGTTTACGAGGGGGGGCGAGGAATCAGCCCCAGCATTTT.

The chain is built from TRBV5-6 and TRBJ2-5, with TRBD1 matching 7 bases. Germline V gene data show CDR1 as SGHDT and CDR2 as YYEEEE. CDR3 length: 14 amino acids. J gave up 3 bases and V 4 bases, and 6 bases lay outside the gene matches. CDR3 in amino acids: CASSKTGFEETQYF. CDR3 bases: TGTGCCAGCAGCAAGACAGGGTTCGAAGAGACCCAGTACTTC. The variable domain in full, completed from reference TRBV5-6 and TRBJ2-5, reads DAGVTQSPTHLIKTRGQQVTLRCSPKSGHDTVSWYQQALGQGPQFIFQYYEEEERQRGNFPDRFSGHQFPNYSSELNVNALLLGDSALYLCASSKTGFEETQYFGPGTRLLVL.

This clone occurred a few times. In DNA form, the CDR3 reads TGTGCCACCAGTGGAGGGATCGACTATGGCTACACCTTC. It is translated as CATSGGIDYGYTF. The genes are TRBV24-1 and TRBJ1-2; the D is unclear. V was clipped by 5 bases and J by 3 bases, with 9 bases between them. Germline assignment: CDR1 KGHDR and CDR2 SFDVKD. The CDR3 is 13 residues long.

There are a few counts of this clone. The chain has TRBV7-9 and TRBJ2-3; D remains unclear. The germline V and J ends were trimmed by 5 bases and 3 bases, with 6 bases remaining between them. This CDR3 region has 12 residues. Germline loops: CDR1 SEHNR, CDR2 FQNEAQ (reference sequence). The DNA for the CDR3 is TGTGCCAGCAGCCAGAATACAGATACGCAGTATTTT. The encoded protein is CASSQNTDTQYF.

This clone was found once. V and J are TRBV2 and TRBJ2-2, with D perhaps TRBD2 (5 bases). CDR3 length: 15 residues. Germline V CDR1 and CDR2: SNHLY, FYNNEI. Between the trimmed V and J ends, which lost 3 bases and 2 bases, there was a span of 10 bases. In nucleotides, the CDR3 is TGTGCCAGCAGTGACGCAGCGGTTAACACCGGGGAGCTGTTTTTT. Protein sequence: CASSDAAVNTGELFF.

The chain uses TRBV5-1 and TRBJ2-5; TRBD2 might be the D (6 bases). V dropped 6 bases and J dropped 0 bases, with 21 bases sitting between them. CDR1 is SGHRS, CDR2 YFSETQ, per germline. This CDR3 has 17 residues. The CDR3: CASKAGFTTAYQETQYF. In DNA, the CDR3 is TGCGCCAGCAAGGCGGGATTCACCACGGCCTACCAAGAGACCCAGTACTTC.

The CDR3 loop is CASSQGHGGYGYTF. DNA for the CDR3: TGTGCCAGCAGCCAAGGTCACGGGGGGTATGGCTACACCTTC. This rearrangement joins TRBV4-2 to TRBJ1-2; tentatively, D is TRBD1 (5 bases). The germline CDR1 and CDR2 sequences are LGHNA and YNFKEQ. This CDR3 is built from 14 residues. Trimming pared 1 base from V and 5 bases from J, leaving 11 bases between.

The genes are TRBV7-9 and TRBJ1-3, with 9 bases aligning to TRBD1. The V segment lost 4 bases and the J segment 4 bases; nucleotides outside the gene matches: 5. CDR3 length: 15 residues. CDR1 and CDR2 from the germline V gene are SEHNR and FQNEAQ (reference sequence). CDR3 loop: CASSSGDREGNTIYF. The CDR3 region has the DNA TGTGCCAGCAGCTCCGGGGACAGGGAAGGAAACACCATATATTTT.

There are many counts of this clone. The chain uses TRBV5-5 and TRBJ2-1; the D gene is possibly TRBD2 (6 bases). Trimming left V 0 bases short and J 6 bases short, with 13 bases between. The length of the CDR3 is 15 residues. Germline-derived CDR1 and CDR2 are SGHKS and YYEKEE (reference sequence). The CDR3 sequence: CASSLVPGVINEQFF. CDR3 nucleotide sequence: TGTGCCAGCAGCTTGGTTCCGGGAGTTATCAATGAGCAGTTCTTC.

As to this clone: Germline is not matched at one junction end, which may reflect a read error. The CDR3 nucleotides read TGTGCCATCATGGACGACAGGGGATGGAAGAGGCAGGTCTTT. Its protein product is CAIMDDRGWKRQVF. This chain joins TRBV10-3 and TRBJ1-1, with TRBD1 identical over 8 bases. The CDR3 runs to 14 residues. Germline CDR1 ENHRY, CDR2 SYGVKD.

V and J are TRBV7-3 and TRBJ1-2, with a tentative D call TRBD1 (5 bases). Trimming took 5 bases from V and 2 from J, leaving 9 bases between them. The CDR3 consists of 13 residues. Germline CDR1 and CDR2: SGHTA and FQGTGA. The CDR3 DNA reads TGTGCCAGCAGCCCCCAGGGAAACTATGGCTACACCTTC. It translates to CASSPQGNYGYTF.

The CDR3 is CASRGGVAQGTGELFF. Here the CDR3 DNA reads TGTGCCAGTAGGGGGGGTGTGGCTCAAGGGACCGGGGAGCTGTTTTTT. The chain joins TRBV19 to TRBJ2-2, with D perhaps matching TRBD2 (6 bases). The CDR3 is 16 amino acids. V was pared by 6 bases and J by 5 bases, with 19 bases between. The germline V gene encodes CDR1 LNHDA and CDR2 SQIVND (reference sequence).

This clone was observed a single time. This chain joins TRBV30 and TRBJ1-5; TRBD1 aligns across 7 bases. The germline V gene encodes CDR1 GTSNPN and CDR2 SVGIG (reference sequence). Losses at the gene ends were 5 bases for V and 0 bases for J; bases not matched to a gene: 1. The CDR3 has 13 residues. CDR3 protein: CAWGDSSNQPQHF. DNA for the CDR3: TGTGCCTGGGGGGACAGTAGCAATCAGCCCCAGCATTTT.

This sequence joins TRBV19 and TRBJ2-2, with D possibly matching TRBD2 (6 bases). Germline CDR1 is LNHDA and CDR2 is SQIVND (reference sequence). V was shortened by 9 bases and J by 0 bases, with 23 bases between the two germline ends. There are 18 residues in the CDR3. CDR3 in amino acids: CASLPREGRGTNTGELFF. The DNA for the CDR3 is TGTGCCAGCCTACCCCGCGAGGGTCGGGGGACGAACACCGGGGAGCTGTTTTTT.

The chain joins TRBV7-6 to TRBJ1-1; D not certain. The germline V gene has CDR1 SGHVS and CDR2 FNYEAQ. V gave up 4 bases and J gave up 3 bases, with 9 bases separating them. The length of the CDR3 is 13 residues. CDR3 in DNA: TGTGCCAGCAGCTCGGAGACCCACACTGAAGCTTTCTTT. Translation gives CASSSETHTEAFF.

This chain links TRBV6-6 with TRBJ1-1; D is possibly TRBD1 (5 bases). The length of the CDR3 is 14 residues. Germline V CDR1 and CDR2: MNHNY, SVGAGI (reference sequence). The V end lost 0 bases, the J end lost 5 bases, and 10 bases lay between the germline ends. The chain's CDR3 is CASSYSGGYTEAFF. CDR3 DNA sequence: TGTGCCAGCAGTTACTCGGGGGGGTATACTGAAGCTTTCTTT.

The chain links TRBV10-3 to TRBJ2-7; D perhaps matches TRBD2 (6 bases). Looked up from germline, CDR1 is ENHRY and CDR2 is SYGVKD. This CDR3 spans 15 amino acids. V dropped 10 bases and J dropped 4 bases, with 23 bases sitting between them. The CDR3 region has the DNA TGTGCCACGAGCTCCAGTAGCGGAGACGCTTACGAGCAGTACTTC. Protein product: CATSSSSGDAYEQYF.

This clone occurred once. The chain joins TRBV12-3 or TRBV12-4 to TRBJ2-2; D unclear. This CDR3 has 13 amino acids. Deletions cut 5 bases from V and 7 bases from J, with 11 bases between. The CDR3 here is CASSLARNGELFF. In DNA, the CDR3 is TGTGCCAGCAGTCTTGCGAGGAACGGGGAGCTGTTTTTT.

The chain uses TRBV27 and TRBJ1-1; D may be TRBD1 (6 bases). The CDR3 consists of 11 residues. Germline CDR1 is MNHEY and CDR2 is SMNVEV (reference sequence). V was clipped by 10 bases and J by 14 bases, with 20 bases between them. This chain's CDR3 is CATGGRGLRFF. CDR3 coding DNA: TGTGCCACCGGGGGGAGGGGGTTACGGTTCTTT.

This clone was recorded only once. This chain connects TRBV18 to TRBJ1-4; D is undetermined. CDR3 size: 13 residues. With 3 bases removed from V and 16 bases from J, the gap between germline ends came to 18 bases. Germline-derived CDR1 and CDR2 are KGHSH and LQKENI. CDR3 loop: CASSPGQRQNTFF. In DNA form, the CDR3 reads TGTGCCAGCTCACCCGGTCAGCGCCAAAATACGTTTTTT.